The clone carrying this T cell receptor (beta chain) has just a few counts. Its specificity is not known. A read error may explain this, as a much larger clone is one base away. This record belongs to a study of CD8+CD57+ T cells in acquired aplastic anemia. Whole-study context: On average, sorted CD4+ and CD8+ cells gave 2.5 to 4 ug of DNA.

Points from the study as a whole: No significant difference in CD8+ Simpson's diversity was found between patients and controls. Patients and controls shared twenty-nine CD8+ CDR3 sequences, which appeared highly expressed in patients and within their immunodominant clones.

It was genomic DNA that served as the template for profiling TCR beta VDJ and CDR3. A single record per CDR3 protein comes from TCRdb applying MiXCR to the reads. Of hundreds of thousands of distinct CDR3 sequences in the sample, roughly 68% are singletons; the top ten hold 3% to 5%. Germline loops: CDR1 SGHAT, CDR2 FQNNGV. This CDR3 region has 14 residues. V dropped 5 bases and J dropped 1 base, with 11 bases sitting between them. The receptor was isolated from a human donor in good health, serving as a control. The specimen sequenced was sorted CD4+, CD8+, or CD8+CD57+ T cells (not recorded which) from PBMCs. The chain recombines TRBV11-2 with TRBJ1-1; D call uncertain. CDR3 amino acids: CASSPSRRNTEAFF. The CDR3 DNA reads as TGTGCCAGCAGCCCCAGCCGTCGGAACACTGAAGCTTTCTTT.